This is a list of T cell receptor beta chains from one sample in a study of CXCR3-negative and CXCR3-positive naive CD8 T cells. Following a re-call of the 5' RACE reads, TCRdb has one entry per CDR3 protein and lacks DNA. Recorded for this sample: some 53,000 distinct CDR3 sequences. Sequenced input: naive CXCR3+ CD8+ T cells from blood. The receptors come from a human donor in good health. Some clones in this sample may be carry-over from other donors' samples. CDR3s include the opening cysteine and the closing phenylalanine or tryptophan.

cdr3_aa: CASSLPRGGGPNTEAFF; v_call: TRBV12-3/TRBV12-4; j_call: TRBJ1-1
cdr3_aa: CASRSTDTQYF; v_call: TRBV7-9; j_call: TRBJ2-3
cdr3_aa: CSVDLSGSYEQYF; v_call: TRBV29-1; j_call: TRBJ2-7
cdr3_aa: CASSYPPWGISGNTIYF; v_call: TRBV6-6; j_call: TRBJ1-3
cdr3_aa: CASSEGWVDRRQFF; v_call: TRBV2; j_call: TRBJ2-1
cdr3_aa: CSAPGTGFYEQYF; v_call: TRBV20-1; j_call: TRBJ2-7
cdr3_aa: CASSYSKYNEQFF; v_call: TRBV6-5; j_call: TRBJ2-1
cdr3_aa: CASSPLLSNTEAFF; v_call: TRBV27; j_call: TRBJ1-1
cdr3_aa: CASRGGEETQYF; v_call: TRBV4-1; j_call: TRBJ2-5
cdr3_aa: CASSPLRVGNTEAFF; v_call: TRBV4-2; j_call: TRBJ1-1
cdr3_aa: CASSYRQINTEAFF; v_call: TRBV6-5; j_call: TRBJ1-1
cdr3_aa: CASSQEVREDYEQYF; v_call: TRBV4-2; j_call: TRBJ2-7
cdr3_aa: CASSSTSATDTQYF; v_call: TRBV7-3; j_call: TRBJ2-3
cdr3_aa: CSAWSRDGNYGYTF; v_call: TRBV29-1; j_call: TRBJ1-2
cdr3_aa: CASSPRGSSTDTQYF; v_call: TRBV5-4; j_call: TRBJ2-3
cdr3_aa: CASSSPTGTSSGANVLTF; v_call: TRBV7-9; j_call: TRBJ2-6
cdr3_aa: CASSQVRTDTQYF; v_call: TRBV4-2; j_call: TRBJ2-3
cdr3_aa: CASSTTGELFF; v_call: TRBV12-3/TRBV12-4; j_call: TRBJ2-2
cdr3_aa: CASSLGESGIPEAFF; v_call: TRBV7-8; j_call: TRBJ1-1
cdr3_aa: CAIGLAGAHEQFF; v_call: TRBV5-6; j_call: TRBJ2-1
cdr3_aa: CASSLWEVGTDTQYF; v_call: TRBV14; j_call: TRBJ2-3
cdr3_aa: CASSYGQFSYNEQFF; v_call: TRBV6-5; j_call: TRBJ2-1
cdr3_aa: CASIIRQGRNTEAFF; v_call: TRBV12-3/TRBV12-4; j_call: TRBJ1-1
cdr3_aa: CASSLRDSFSYEQYF; v_call: TRBV11-1; j_call: TRBJ2-7
cdr3_aa: CASSPKQGTYEQYF; v_call: TRBV27; j_call: TRBJ2-7
cdr3_aa: CSARGISSYEQYF; v_call: TRBV20-1; j_call: TRBJ2-7
cdr3_aa: CASSLKGQGVSGANVLTF; v_call: TRBV2; j_call: TRBJ2-6
cdr3_aa: CATRLSRQGPYEQYF; v_call: TRBV15; j_call: TRBJ2-7
cdr3_aa: CAISGGQDYSNQPQHF; v_call: TRBV10-3; j_call: TRBJ1-5
cdr3_aa: CASSSDRNTEAFF; v_call: TRBV6-5; j_call: TRBJ1-1
cdr3_aa: CASSLASGNYEQYF; v_call: TRBV5-4; j_call: TRBJ2-7
cdr3_aa: CGARDLDPSTDTQYF; v_call: TRBV20-1; j_call: TRBJ2-3
cdr3_aa: CSARESGEIYEQYF; v_call: TRBV20-1; j_call: TRBJ2-7
cdr3_aa: CASSYSTGDEGDEQYF; v_call: TRBV6-5; j_call: TRBJ2-7
cdr3_aa: CASSVRGSYEQYF; v_call: TRBV6-2/TRBV6-3; j_call: TRBJ2-7
cdr3_aa: CASSSVSTYEQYF; v_call: TRBV6-6; j_call: TRBJ2-7
cdr3_aa: CASSARIQNTEAFF; v_call: TRBV9; j_call: TRBJ1-1
cdr3_aa: CASSEDIWETQYF; v_call: TRBV25-1; j_call: TRBJ2-5
cdr3_aa: CASSESTWNRGYTF; v_call: TRBV2; j_call: TRBJ1-2
cdr3_aa: CASSLGMGNYGYTF; v_call: TRBV7-9; j_call: TRBJ1-2
cdr3_aa: CSVVTANYGYTF; v_call: TRBV29-1; j_call: TRBJ1-2
cdr3_aa: CASSSAETAYEQYF; v_call: TRBV27; j_call: TRBJ2-7
cdr3_aa: CASSPGSGGLNEQYF; v_call: TRBV7-2; j_call: TRBJ2-7
cdr3_aa: CASFGGSNQPQHF; v_call: TRBV6-2/TRBV6-3; j_call: TRBJ1-5
cdr3_aa: CASRPLARNEQYF; v_call: TRBV23-1; j_call: TRBJ2-7
cdr3_aa: CASRLIRDIDTEAFF; v_call: TRBV3-1; j_call: TRBJ1-1
cdr3_aa: CASTRGEKLFF; v_call: TRBV19; j_call: TRBJ1-4
cdr3_aa: CASTSGTGLETQYF; v_call: TRBV12-3/TRBV12-4; j_call: TRBJ2-5
cdr3_aa: CASSQAGRNTEAFF; v_call: TRBV6-2/TRBV6-3; j_call: TRBJ1-1
cdr3_aa: CASSLDLGRTYNEQFF; v_call: TRBV7-2; j_call: TRBJ2-1
cdr3_aa: CASSSAGRVQYF; v_call: TRBV12-3/TRBV12-4; j_call: TRBJ2-4
cdr3_aa: CASSYDLAGPTEAFF; v_call: TRBV6-2/TRBV6-3; j_call: TRBJ1-1
cdr3_aa: CSVGGGGNTEAFF; v_call: TRBV29-1; j_call: TRBJ1-1
cdr3_aa: CSATPLSHEQFF; v_call: TRBV20-1; j_call: TRBJ2-1